The entry that follows covers one T cell receptor beta chain sequence. PCR was performed a second time for roughly 6 to 12 cycles using a sample-barcoded 5' primer and a J-beta primer mix. TCRdb reanalysed the 5' RACE reads using MiXCR and keeps one entry per CDR3 protein. The table has about 760,000 distinct CDR3 sequences, roughly 56% seen once. This sample was included in a study of blood T cells in healthy people across ages. This CDR3 has 14 residues. The germline V gene encodes CDR1 LGHNA and CDR2 YNFKEQ. J lost 8 bases, V lost 0 bases, and 5 bases had no gene match. This sequence joins TRBV4-2 and TRBJ1-2; TRBD1 matches at 8 bases. The sequencing input was blood. The TCR comes from a middle-aged man in good health. The CDR3 coding sequence is TGTGCCAGCAGCCAAGATAGTAACAGGGGGGGCTACACCTTC. This sequence encodes CASSQDSNRGGYTF.